These 31 T cell receptor beta chains came from one sample sequenced in a study of blood T cell repertoires in COVID-19. The data were produced by immunoSEQ multiplex PCR, yet TCRdb's version contains in-frame clones alone and is incomplete. This sample has fewer than 200,000 clones, with over 80% found just once. The sequenced material came from peripheral blood. These receptors came from a woman aged 80 or older with active or convalescent COVID-19.

The chain carries TRBV11-2 and TRBJ1-5; possible D gene TRBD1, 5 bases. From germline, CDR1 is SGHAT and CDR2 FQNNGV. The CDR3 loop spans 15 amino acids. V gave up 3 bases and J gave up 0 bases, with 9 bases separating them. The CDR3 nucleotides read TGTGCCAGCAGCTTTGACGACAGTAGCAATCAGCCCCAGCATTTT. Its translation: CASSFDDSSNQPQHF.

The V call is TRBV3-1 (or the pseudogene TRBV3-2), the J call TRBJ2-2; 7 positions agree with TRBD2. Germline V gene sequence: CDR1 LGHDT, CDR2 YNNKEL (reference sequence). The CDR3 sequence is 12 residues long. After removal of 8 bases from V and 7 bases from J, the junction contained 4 bases not matched to a gene. CDR3: CASAASGGELFF. Here the CDR3 DNA reads TGTGCCAGCGCGGCTAGCGGCGGGGAGCTGTTTTTT.

This rearrangement joins TRBV10-3 to TRBJ2-7; D is undetermined. Germline V gives CDR1 ENHRY, CDR2 SYGVKD. The CDR3 is 13 residues long. Trimming cost V 0 bases and J 3 bases, with 6 bases left between them. Here the CDR3 reads CAISESPGYEQYF. The CDR3 region has the DNA TGTGCCATCAGTGAGTCGCCGGGCTACGAGCAGTACTTC.

This CDR3 reads CASSLVARGRWEGNTEAFF. CDR3 nucleotide sequence: TGTGCCAGCAGCTTAGTAGCCCGGGGCAGGTGGGAGGGGAACACTGAAGCTTTCTTT. This chain links TRBV7-6 with TRBJ1-1, with D possibly TRBD1 on 5 matching bases. Germline assignment: CDR1 SGHVS and CDR2 FNYEAQ. V lost 1 base and J lost 1, with 22 bases in between. The CDR3 is 19 residues long.

The chain carries TRBV11-2 and TRBJ2-5, with 8 positions matching TRBD2. This CDR3 is 15 amino acids long. Germline CDR1 reads SGHAT; CDR2 reads FQNNGV. The V gene end was trimmed by 8 bases and the J gene end by 5 bases; junction bases not matched to a gene: 13. The CDR3 loop reads CASSSRGGPVETQYF. The CDR3 nucleotides read TGTGCCAGCTCCTCCCGCGGGGGGCCCGTGGAGACCCAGTACTTC.

This sequence joins TRBV19 and TRBJ1-1; D might be TRBD1 (6 bases). V gave up 3 bases and J gave up 8 bases, with 10 bases separating them. The CDR3 has 12 amino acids. The germline CDR1 and CDR2 sequences are LNHDA and SQIVND (reference sequence). The CDR3 here is CASSMDRREAFF. In nucleotides, the CDR3 is TGTGCCAGTAGTATGGACAGACGAGAAGCTTTCTTT. Based on the CDR3 plus reference TRBV19 and TRBJ1-1, the full variable domain is DGGITQSPKYLFRKEGQNVTLSCEQNLNHDAMYWYRQDPGQGLRLIYYSQIVNDFQKGDIAEGYSVSREKKESFPLTVTSAQKNPTAFYLCASSMDRREAFFGQGTRLTVV.

In its sample, this clone was seen a few times. The chain joins TRBV5-1 to TRBJ2-5; D is perhaps TRBD2 (6 bases). Germline assignment: CDR1 SGHRS and CDR2 YFSETQ. CDR3 length equals 14 residues. V was trimmed by 6 bases and J by 4 bases, leaving 16 bases between them. In nucleotides, the CDR3 is TGCGCCAGCATGAATGGCCGGGGAGGAGAGACCCAGTACTTC. This gives the protein CASMNGRGGETQYF.

This clone was detected only once. This rearrangement joins TRBV7-9 to TRBJ1-1; D not resolved. This CDR3 is 13 amino acids long. Germline CDR1 and CDR2: SEHNR and FQNEAQ (reference sequence). V lost 5 bases, J lost 10 bases, and 17 bases lay in between. The CDR3 sequence: CASSLVTAQGAFF. The CDR3 DNA reads as TGTGCCAGCAGCCTAGTCACAGCACAAGGAGCTTTCTTT.

This chain links TRBV12-3 or TRBV12-4 with TRBJ1-4; D may be TRBD1 (5 bases). This CDR3 is 12 amino acids long. Trimming cost V 8 bases and J 11 bases, with 15 bases left between them. The CDR3 region has the DNA TGTGCCAGCGTGGGGGGGGAGGAGAAACTGTTTTTT. As protein: CASVGGEEKLFF.

J is TRBJ2-1 and V is TRBV18, with 10 nucleotides matching TRBD2. There are 16 residues in the CDR3. V trimming: 3 bases; J trimming: 4 bases; junction bases outside the gene matches: 6. The germline CDR1 and CDR2 sequences are KGHSH and LQKENI. As DNA, the CDR3 is TGTGCCAGCTCACCGTTAGCGGGGGGTTTTTACAATGAGCAGTTCTTC. It yields the protein CASSPLAGGFYNEQFF. Drawing the rest from reference TRBV18 and TRBJ2-1, the complete variable domain is NAGVMQNPRHLVRRRGQEARLRCSPMKGHSHVYWYRQLPEEGLKFMVYLQKENIIDESGMPKERFSAEFPKEGPSILRIQQVVRGDSAAYFCASSPLAGGFYNEQFFGPGTRLTVL.

This chain links TRBV18 with TRBJ1-3; possibly TRBD1 for D (5 bases). The CDR3 runs to 16 residues. Germline V gene data show CDR1 as KGHSH and CDR2 as LQKENI. Deletions cut 3 bases from V and 0 bases from J, with 12 bases between. For the CDR3, the DNA is TGTGCCAGCTCACCCGGGGGAGTGAACTCTGGAAACACCATATATTTT. Its translation: CASSPGGVNSGNTIYF.

The chain combines TRBV7-2 with TRBJ2-3, with TRBD2 matching over 9 bases. The CDR3 has 16 residues. Germline assignment: CDR1 SGHTA and CDR2 FQGNSA. After removal of 1 base from V and 0 bases from J, the junction contained 2 bases not matched to a gene. DNA for the CDR3: TGTGCCAGCAGCTTAGGCCTAGCGGGGAGCACAGATACGCAGTATTTT. Translation gives CASSLGLAGSTDTQYF.

The rearrangement uses TRBV6-2 or TRBV6-3 and TRBJ2-6; D is perhaps TRBD2 (5 bases). CDR1 and CDR2 (germline): MNHEY, SVGEGT. The V end was cut by 4 bases, the J end by 0 bases, with 7 bases between. CDR3 length: 15 amino acids. CDR3 loop: CASSFDYSGANVLTF. The CDR3 nucleotides are TGTGCCAGCAGTTTCGACTACTCTGGGGCCAACGTCCTGACTTTC.

This sequence joins TRBV4-3 and TRBJ2-1, with 11 nucleotides matching TRBD2. CDR1 and CDR2 (germline): LGHNA, YSLEER. The CDR3 runs to 18 residues. V shed 3 bases, J shed 1 base, and the junction held 8 bases outside the gene matches. The CDR3 protein is CASSQSLAGGGSYNEQFF. CDR3 in DNA: TGCGCCAGCAGCCAGTCGCTAGCGGGGGGAGGGTCCTACAATGAGCAGTTCTTC.

V usage is TRBV10-1 and J usage is TRBJ1-5; 7 bases are a match to TRBD1. The J segment lost 5 bases and the V segment lost 5 bases, leaving 6 bases of the junction unmatched. Germline V gene data show CDR1 as WNHNN and CDR2 as SYGVQD (reference sequence). This CDR3 has 14 amino acids. CDR3 DNA: TGCGCCAGCAGTACGGACAGGAGGGATCAGCCCCAGCATTTT. Translation: CASSTDRRDQPQHF.

CDR3 bases: TGTGCCAGCAAGAGTACAGGGGACATTAACTATGGCTACACCTTC. Its protein is CASKSTGDINYGYTF. The V call is TRBV2, the J call TRBJ1-2; 7 bases fit TRBD1. CDR1 is SNHLY and CDR2 is FYNNEI in the germline V gene. This CDR3 is built from 15 residues. With 7 bases clipped from V and 1 base from J, the junction kept 9 bases outside the gene matches.

The gene calls are TRBV7-8 and TRBJ2-5, with 7 bases fitting TRBD1. CDR1 is SGHVS, CDR2 FQNEAQ, per germline. V lost 6 bases to trimming and J lost 7 bases; unmatched junction nucleotides: 17. CDR3 length: 16 residues. In nucleotides, the CDR3 is TGTGCCAGCAGTAGGAACGACAGGGACCCAAGACGGACCCAGTACTTC. It yields the protein CASSRNDRDPRRTQYF.

V gene TRBV6-5 combines with J gene TRBJ2-7; TRBD1 matches 7 bases. In germline, CDR1 is MNHEY, CDR2 SVGAGI. V dropped 5 bases and J dropped 2; count of bases not matched to a gene: 6. The CDR3 totals 14 residues. Here the CDR3 DNA reads TGTGCCAGCAGTACGAAGGGGGCCCCCTACGAGCAGTACTTC. Translated: CASSTKGAPYEQYF.

The chain has TRBV5-6 and TRBJ1-6; 7 bases align to TRBD1. The V gene's germline CDR1 is SGHDT and CDR2 YYEEEE. The CDR3 is 16 residues long. The J segment lost 0 bases and the V segment lost 3 bases, leaving 3 bases of the junction unmatched. CDR3 nucleotide sequence: TGTGCCAGCAGCTCGACAGGGAGCTCCTATAATTCACCCCTCCACTTT. Its protein product is CASSSTGSSYNSPLHF.

This clone was picked up one time. The rearrangement uses TRBV5-6 and TRBJ1-5; 7 nucleotides line up with TRBD1. From germline, CDR1 is SGHDT and CDR2 YYEEEE. This CDR3 comprises 16 residues. J lost 0 bases, V lost 4 bases, and 7 bases had no gene match. The CDR3 DNA follows: TGTGCCAGCAGCCTACAGGGGTTTAATAGCAATCAGCCCCAGCATTTT. Amino acid sequence: CASSLQGFNSNQPQHF.

The chain is built from TRBV7-2 and TRBJ1-2; the match to TRBD1 covers 7 bases. J lost 2 bases, V lost 1 base, and 7 bases had no gene match. Germline V gives CDR1 SGHTA, CDR2 FQGNSA. The CDR3 is 16 amino acids. In nucleotides, the CDR3 is TGTGCCAGCAGCTTAGACGGGTCAGGGGGGAACTATGGCTACACCTTC. Protein product: CASSLDGSGGNYGYTF.

The gene calls are TRBV5-1 and TRBJ2-5; weak D call: TRBD1 (5 bases). V shed 0 bases and J shed 2 bases, with 14 bases lying between them. CDR1 and CDR2 (germline): SGHRS, YFSETQ. There are 16 residues in the CDR3. As DNA, the CDR3 is TGCGCCAGCAGCTTGGGCCCTCAACAGGTTCAAGAGACCCAGTACTTC. Protein: CASSLGPQQVQETQYF.

The CDR3 DNA is TGTGCCAGCAGCCAAGACCGCGGGGAGTGTTCACGTGTCACTGAAGCTTTCTTT. As protein: CASSQDRGECSRVTEAFF. This chain uses TRBV3-1 (or the pseudogene TRBV3-2) with TRBJ1-1, with D unresolved. V was cut by 0 bases and J by 4 bases, with 21 bases left in between. The CDR3 is made up of 18 amino acids. CDR1 and CDR2 (germline): LGHDT, YNNKEL (reference sequence).

The chain joins TRBV5-1 to TRBJ2-3; 7 nucleotides match TRBD1. The ends lost 4 bases at V and 4 bases at J; junction bases unmatched: 9. Germline loops: CDR1 SGHRS, CDR2 YFSETQ. The CDR3 runs to 15 residues. The CDR3 DNA sequence: TGCGCCAGCAGCACGGGACAGTTTTCGTCAGATACGCAGTATTTT. Protein product: CASSTGQFSSDTQYF. The complete variable domain, with remaining parts taken from reference TRBV5-1 and TRBJ2-3, reads KAGVTQTPRYLIKTRGQQVTLSCSPISGHRSVSWYQQTPGQGLQFLFEYFSETQRNKGNFPGRFSGRQFSNSRSEMNVSTLELGDSALYLCASSTGQFSSDTQYFGPGTRLTVL.

The CDR3 DNA follows: TGTGCCAGCAGCTTGGTGTCAGGGGAAAACACCATATATTTT. The encoded protein is CASSLVSGENTIYF. The chain employs TRBV5-5 and TRBJ1-3; tentatively, D is TRBD1 (6 bases). CDR3 length: 14 residues. Germline V gene sequence: CDR1 SGHKS, CDR2 YYEKEE (reference sequence). Trimming removed 0 bases from V and 6 bases from J, with 10 bases in between.

The chain recombines TRBV6-2 or TRBV6-3 with TRBJ1-2; 9 nucleotides line up with TRBD1. The CDR3 is 15 residues long. In germline, CDR1 is MNHEY, CDR2 SVGEGT. The J segment lost 1 base and the V segment lost 5 bases, leaving 5 bases of the junction unmatched. The CDR3 DNA sequence: TGTGCCAGCAGTGGGGGACAGGGTGTTAACTATGGCTACACCTTC. This gives the protein CASSGGQGVNYGYTF.

This chain uses TRBV10-1 with TRBJ2-3, with D perhaps TRBD2 (6 bases). This CDR3 comprises 15 residues. Germline loops: CDR1 WNHNN, CDR2 SYGVQD (reference sequence). Deletions cut 2 bases from V and 6 bases from J, with 15 bases between. CDR3 protein: CASSEPGRGTDTQYF. The DNA of the CDR3 is TGCGCCAGCAGTGAGCCCGGTCGGGGGACCGATACGCAGTATTTT.

This chain links TRBV4-1 with TRBJ2-3; D is undetermined. Germline V lookup: CDR1 MGHRA, CDR2 YSYEKL. The V end was cut by 4 bases, the J end by 3 bases, with 17 bases between. The CDR3 has 16 residues. CDR3 in DNA: TGCGCCAGCAGCCTCGGTTTCGGGTCCGGAACAGATACGCAGTATTTT. Its translation is CASSLGFGSGTDTQYF.

The V gene is TRBV12-3 or TRBV12-4, the J gene TRBJ2-7; a weak D match, TRBD2 (5 bases). The CDR3 totals 12 residues. With 6 bases removed from V and 2 bases from J, the gap between germline ends came to 8 bases. Here the CDR3 DNA reads TGTGCCAGCAGGAGGGATACCTACGAGCAGTACTTC. This gives the protein CASRRDTYEQYF.

The chain uses TRBV13 and TRBJ2-7; D gene unclear. V lost 0 bases to trimming and J lost 0 bases, with 6 bases between them. This CDR3 is built from 14 residues. Germline values: CDR1 PRHDT, CDR2 FYEKMQ (reference sequence). The CDR3 coding sequence is TGTGCCAGCAGCTTAGGGACACCCTCCTACGAGCAGTACTTC. As protein: CASSLGTPSYEQYF. Full variable domain (missing parts from reference TRBV13 and TRBJ2-7): AAGVIQSPRHLIKEKRETATLKCYPIPRHDTVYWYQQGPGQDPQFLISFYEKMQSDKGSIPDRFSAQQFSDYHSELNMSSLELGDSALYFCASSLGTPSYEQYFGPGTRLTVT.

V and J are TRBV7-2 and TRBJ2-3; 10 nucleotides agree with TRBD2. With V trimmed by 2 bases and J by 1 base, 3 bases remained unmatched. Germline V gene data show CDR1 as SGHTA and CDR2 as FQGNSA. The CDR3 has 16 residues. The DNA for the CDR3 is TGTGCCAGCAGCTTATTAGGGACTAGCGGCACAGATACGCAGTATTTT. Translating gives CASSLLGTSGTDTQYF.